This is a list of T cell receptor beta chains from one sample in a study of T cell responses to AZD1222 COVID-19 vaccine. Assay used: immunoSEQ multiplex PCR; TCRdb lists only in-frame clones, some missing. Of over 70,000 clones listed, around 80% are singletons. The sequencing used peripheral blood, collected 28 days after the second dose of the MenACWY control vaccine. These receptors were taken from an adult who received the MenACWY meningococcal vaccine as a control. Each CDR3 is given with its conserved first and last residue. D genes are given only for firm matches. Expanded clones get a size class; other rows say once, few or many, or leave the size out.

v_call	j_call	d_call	clone_size	cdr3_nt	cdr3_aa
TRBV5-1	TRBJ2-1	TRBD2	.	TGCGCCAGCAGCTTCGTTCGGGGGGGAGACAATGAGCAGTTCTTC	CASSFVRGGDNEQFF
TRBV6-5	TRBJ1-1	.	.	TGTGCCAGCAGTATTAGACAGAACACTGAAGCTTTCTTT	CASSIRQNTEAFF
TRBV18	TRBJ2-3	.	.	TGTGCCAGCTCACTTCGACTAGTAGACAATGAAAGGATAATCACAGATACGCAGTATTTT	CASSLRLVDNERIITDTQYF
TRBV5-5	TRBJ1-5	TRBD1	.	TGTGCCAGCAGCTTGACGACAGGGGGCTGGGGCAATCAGCCCCAGCATTTT	CASSLTTGGWGNQPQHF
TRBV6-5	TRBJ2-2	TRBD1	few	TGTGCCAGCAGGGCGGCGACAGGGGTCCGGGAGCTGTTTTTT	CASRAATGVRELFF
TRBV11-3	TRBJ2-7	.	.	TGTGCCAGCACCGCTGAGGTGGTTGGCGAGCAGTACTTC	CASTAEVVGEQYF
TRBV19	TRBJ1-6	.	.	TGTGCCAGTAGTATTGGGAGATCGGCCGGGTCTTCACCCCTCCACTTT	CASSIGRSAGSSPLHF
TRBV27	TRBJ1-1	.	.	TGTGCCAGCAGTTTACAGGACGGGCTGAACACTGAAGCTTTCTTT	CASSLQDGLNTEAFF
TRBV5-1	TRBJ2-2	.	.	TGCGCCAGCAGCTCTCACAGGAGGACCGGGGAGCTGTTTTTT	CASSSHRRTGELFF
TRBV6-5	TRBJ1-5	.	.	TGTGCCAGCAGCAGGGACAACGGTAGCAATCAGCCCCAGCATTTT	CASSRDNGSNQPQHF
TRBV11-2	TRBJ2-1	TRBD1	.	TGTGCCAGCAGCCGGGACAGGGGCTTCAATGAGCAGTTCTTC	CASSRDRGFNEQFF
TRBV7-7	TRBJ1-1	.	.	TGTGCTAGCAGCCCCCGCCAACAGGAGGGGAACACTGAAGCTTTCTTT	CASSPRQQEGNTEAFF
TRBV5-8	TRBJ1-5	TRBD1	.	TGTGCCAGCAGCATTACCGGGACAGCGGGTTATAGCAATCAGCCCCAGCATTTT	CASSITGTAGYSNQPQHF
TRBV7-2	TRBJ1-1	.	.	TGTGCCAGCAGCTCCTCTGGACGGCCCCTGACTTTCTTT	CASSSSGRPLTFF
TRBV9	TRBJ2-1	.	.	TGTGCCAGCAGCGTAGGCGCCAGCTCCTACAATGAGCAGTTCTTC	CASSVGASSYNEQFF
TRBV6-1	TRBJ2-1	.	.	TGTGCCAGCAGTGAGCGTAATGAGCAGTTCTTC	CASSERNEQFF
TRBV18	TRBJ2-1	TRBD2	few	TGTGCCAGCTCATCGGGGGGGGGCCTCTACAATGAGCAGTTCTTC	CASSSGGGLYNEQFF
TRBV12-3/TRBV12-4	TRBJ1-2	.	.	TGTGCCAGCAGTTCCTCTAACTATGGCTACACCTTC	CASSSSNYGYTF
TRBV11-1	TRBJ1-6	TRBD1	.	TGTGCCAGCAGCCACAGGGGGCTAAGACCCCTCCACTTT	CASSHRGLRPLHF
TRBV7-8	TRBJ2-3	TRBD2	.	TGTGCCAGCAGCTTAGCCACTAGCGGGAGGACAGATACGCAGTATTTT	CASSLATSGRTDTQYF
TRBV7-8	TRBJ2-7	TRBD2	.	TGTGCCAGCAGCTTAGGGACTAGTACCGGCGAGCAGTACTTC	CASSLGTSTGEQYF
TRBV28	TRBJ1-5	.	.	TGTGCCAGCAGCAAAGAAAGCGGCGGGGGCAATCAGCCCCAGCATTTT	CASSKESGGGNQPQHF
TRBV5-4	TRBJ2-3	TRBD1	.	TGTGCCAGCAGCCCCGGACAGGGCAGAAATACGCAGTATTTT	CASSPGQGRNTQYF